One and the same sample provided the 5 T cell receptor beta chains below, sequenced in a study of PD-1 blockade in classical Hodgkin lymphoma. This table comes from immunoSEQ multiplex PCR, and its TCRdb copy is limited to in-frame clones, with some not included. The data show about 21,000 clones, with about 85% seen just once and about an eighth held by the top ten. Time point indicated: cycle 4 day 1 (C4D1), after 6 weeks of nivolumab. Exposure to brentuximab vedotin varied, and each patient had relapsed following autologous stem cell transplantation. The starting material was peripheral blood mononuclear cells (PBMCs), obtained before the fourth cycle of nivolumab. The receptors stem from a human donor with classical Hodgkin lymphoma.

This sequence joins TRBV7-9 and TRBJ2-3; 13 nucleotides match TRBD2. Trimming took 2 bases from V and 2 from J; bases not matched to a gene: 4. Germline CDR1 reads SEHNR; CDR2 reads FQNEAQ (reference sequence). This CDR3 comprises 17 residues. CDR3 sequence: CASSLLGTSGITDTQYF. CDR3 DNA: TGTGCCAGCAGCTTACTCGGGACTAGCGGGATCACAGATACGCAGTATTTT.

The chain combines TRBV11-3 with TRBJ2-2, with TRBD2 identical over 7 bases. Unmatched junction bases numbered 16, after V lost 5 bases and J lost 10 bases. CDR3 length equals 16 residues. Germline assignment: CDR1 SGHNT and CDR2 YENEEA. The CDR3 region is CASSPSWEGLQAELFF. CDR3 bases: TGTGCCAGCAGCCCGTCATGGGAGGGCCTTCAGGCGGAGCTGTTTTTT.

The genes are TRBV9 and TRBJ1-2, with D possibly TRBD1 on 5 matching bases. The CDR3 is 14 residues long. The germline V and J ends were trimmed by 3 bases and 2 bases, with 11 bases remaining between them. Germline-derived CDR1 and CDR2 are SGDLS and YYNGEE. In DNA form, the CDR3 reads TGTGCCAGCAGCGGAACAGGATTCAACTATGGCTACACCTTC. Translation: CASSGTGFNYGYTF.

The chain carries TRBV7-6 and TRBJ2-7; D possibly uses TRBD1 or TRBD2 (5 bases each). The ends were cut back, 1 base at V and 2 bases at J, with 12 bases in the middle. The V gene's germline CDR1 is SGHVS and CDR2 FNYEAQ. There are 15 residues in the CDR3. The CDR3 sequence: CASSLGGEEAYEQYF. The CDR3 region has the DNA TGTGCCAGCAGCTTAGGAGGGGAAGAAGCCTACGAGCAGTACTTC.

This sequence joins TRBV6-9 and TRBJ2-1, with 13 bases aligning to TRBD2. There are 15 residues in the CDR3. V lost 3 bases and J lost 8; bases outside the gene matches: 4. Per the germline V gene, CDR1 is MNHGY and CDR2 is SVAAGI. The CDR3 loop reads CASSYRTSGSYEQFF. The CDR3 nucleotides are TGTGCCAGCAGTTACAGGACTAGCGGGAGCTATGAGCAGTTCTTC.